Sequencing of this T cell receptor beta chain was carried out in a study of T cells in Graves' hyperthyroidism and ophthalmopathy. Study-wide results and limits: In the analysis, a 13 V-J model separated ophthalmopathy from stable hyperthyroidism.

The CDR3 has 13 residues. Per the germline V gene, CDR1 is ENHRY and CDR2 is SYGVKD. V lost 8 bases to trimming and J lost 7 bases, with 14 bases between them. Amplified regions were TCR beta CDR3 sequences from RNA transcripts. In the first-round RT-PCR of the TCR CDR3, the HTBI primer set was used. TCRdb passed the multiplex PCR reads through MiXCR, listing each CDR3 protein once. This sample has about 98,000 distinct CDR3 sequences, with roughly 37% found just once. Recently diagnosed hyperthyroidism of less than 2 months' duration affected patients aged 18 to 65. Remarks on this clonotype: Its antigen is unknown.

The TCR comes from a woman younger than 45 with Graves' hyperthyroidism. The chain links TRBV10-3 to TRBJ1-4, with a weak D call TRBD1 (5 bases). The specimen was peripheral blood or thyroid tissue (not recorded which). CDR3 in amino acids: CAIGLGGSEKLFF. The CDR3 region has the DNA TGTGCCATCGGGTTGGGGGGATCTGAAAAACTGTTTTTT.